Below are 16 T cell receptor beta chains sequenced from a single sample in a study of cytomegalovirus exposure and HLA in healthy donors. The primer mix had 60 Vbeta and 13 Jbeta primers. Assay: immunoSEQ multiplex PCR; the TCRdb copy retains only in-frame clones and omits some. The sample contains more than 150,000 clones, over 60% of which appear only once. The sequenced sample consisted of PBMCs. These receptors were obtained from a man aged 18 to 35 in good health and CMV-seronegative.

Details on this clone: Other DNA sequences within the sample encode an identical CDR3. The genes are TRBV4-1 and TRBJ1-5, with D maybe TRBD1 (5 bases). With 2 bases removed from V and 6 bases from J, the gap between germline ends came to 14 bases. Germline V CDR1 and CDR2: MGHRA, YSYEKL. The CDR3 runs to 15 residues. The CDR3 sequence: CASSQPGMKSQPQHF. DNA for the CDR3: TGCGCCAGCAGCCAACCAGGGATGAAGTCTCAGCCCCAGCATTTT.

This rearrangement joins TRBV9 to TRBJ2-7; 10 bases match TRBD1. The V segment lost 4 bases and the J segment 3 bases; nucleotides outside the gene matches: 10. The V gene's germline CDR1 is SGDLS and CDR2 YYNGEE. The length of the CDR3 is 16 residues. The CDR3 here is CASSPWGTGALYEQYF. CDR3 DNA: TGTGCCAGCAGCCCCTGGGGGACAGGGGCTCTCTACGAGCAGTACTTC.

This clone has just a few counts. This chain uses TRBV5-6 with TRBJ2-5, with unresolved D. The V gene lost 4 bases and the J gene lost 5 bases, with 12 bases spanning the gap. The CDR3 length is 13 residues. CDR1 is SGHDT, CDR2 YYEEEE, per germline. The CDR3 protein is CASSIPEVETQYF. Written as DNA, the CDR3 is TGTGCCAGCAGCATTCCCGAGGTGGAGACCCAGTACTTC. The whole variable domain, remainder taken from reference TRBV5-6 and TRBJ2-5, is DAGVTQSPTHLIKTRGQQVTLRCSPKSGHDTVSWYQQALGQGPQFIFQYYEEEERQRGNFPDRFSGHQFPNYSSELNVNALLLGDSALYLCASSIPEVETQYFGPGTRLLVL.

This clone has a handful of counts. The chain links TRBV27 to TRBJ2-7; 9 bases align to TRBD1. The V and J ends lost 8 bases and 4 bases, in that order; junction bases with no gene match: 9. The germline V gene has CDR1 MNHEY and CDR2 SMNVEV (reference sequence). The CDR3 runs to 14 residues. In DNA, the CDR3 is TGTGCCAGCGGGCGAGGGACAGGGCTTTACGAGCAGTACTTC. Encoded protein: CASGRGTGLYEQYF.

This rearrangement joins TRBV5-1 to TRBJ2-6; D is possibly TRBD1 (5 bases). The CDR3 is 16 residues long. The germline V gene has CDR1 SGHRS and CDR2 YFSETQ. V was cut by 0 bases and J by 1 base, with 8 bases left in between. CDR3 sequence (DNA): TGCGCCAGCAGCTTGGAGGGGTCTTCTGGGGCCAACGTCCTGACTTTC. Residues: CASSLEGSSGANVLTF.

The V gene is TRBV28, the J gene TRBJ2-7; the match to TRBD1 covers 7 bases. The germline gives CDR1 MDHEN, CDR2 SYDVKM. The CDR3 spans 14 residues. The J segment lost 1 base and the V segment lost 4 bases, leaving 4 bases of the junction unmatched. The CDR3 loop is CASSWSGGSYEQYF. CDR3 DNA sequence: TGTGCCAGCAGTTGGTCAGGGGGTTCCTACGAGCAGTACTTC.

The CDR3 protein is CASSQDRGKTQYF. The CDR3 DNA is TGTGCCAGCTCACAAGACAGGGGGAAGACCCAGTACTTC. This rearrangement joins TRBV18 to TRBJ2-5, with 9 positions matching TRBD1. V shed 4 bases and J 6 bases; nucleotides not matched to a gene: 3. The CDR3 contains 13 residues. CDR1 and CDR2 (germline): KGHSH, LQKENI.

The chain is built from TRBV27 and TRBJ2-7; perhaps TRBD1 as D (6 bases). The CDR3 length is 13 residues. Trimming shortened V by 6 bases and J by 0 bases, and 9 bases separated the two germline ends. In germline, CDR1 is MNHEY, CDR2 SMNVEV (reference sequence). As DNA, the CDR3 is TGTGCCAGCAGATACAGGGCCTCCTACGAGCAGTACTTC. This codes for CASRYRASYEQYF.

The chain employs TRBV28 and TRBJ2-1, with TRBD2 matching over 14 bases. The CDR3 consists of 17 residues. CDR1 MDHEN and CDR2 SYDVKM come from the germline V gene. V lost 8 bases to trimming and J lost 3 bases; unmatched junction nucleotides: 9. In DNA, the CDR3 is TGTGCCAGCGGGGGGACTAGCGGGAGACACCTCTACAATGAGCAGTTCTTC. Residues: CASGGTSGRHLYNEQFF.

The rearrangement uses TRBV29-1 and TRBJ1-2; 8 nucleotides match TRBD1. The V segment lost 4 bases and the J segment 0 bases; nucleotides outside the gene matches: 7. The length of the CDR3 is 15 residues. CDR1 and CDR2 from the germline V gene are SQVTM and ANQGSEA. The CDR3, as DNA: TGCAGCGTTGCGAACAGGGGGAGGACTAACTATGGCTACACCTTC. As protein: CSVANRGRTNYGYTF.

The genes are TRBV7-3 and TRBJ2-5; maybe TRBD2 (6 bases). The germline gives CDR1 SGHTA, CDR2 FQGTGA. The CDR3 spans 15 residues. V was cut by 3 bases and J by 5 bases, with 16 bases left in between. The chain's CDR3 is CASSFRLGFGETQYF. For the CDR3, the DNA is TGTGCCAGCAGCTTTCGACTAGGCTTCGGGGAGACCCAGTACTTC.

The gene calls are TRBV2 and TRBJ2-5, with no clear D. The J call could be wrong; TRBJ2-7 is a better fit for the DNA end. Germline values: CDR1 SNHLY, CDR2 FYNNEI. This CDR3 is built from 12 residues. This chain's CDR3 is CASGSVAYEQYF. The CDR3 region has the DNA TGTGCCAGCGGCTCCGTAGCCTACGAGCAGTACTTC.

This clone was picked up one time. The CDR3 DNA follows: TGTGCCAGCAGTGTTGTCGGGGCCGGGGGCTCTGGAAACACCATATATTTT. It encodes CASSVVGAGGSGNTIYF. The chain carries TRBV6-4 and TRBJ1-3; D is possibly TRBD1 (5 bases). The CDR3 is 17 residues long. The V end lost 4 bases, the J end lost 0 bases, and 16 bases lay between the germline ends. CDR1 is MRHNA, CDR2 SNTAGT, per germline.

The chain joins TRBV1 to TRBJ1-5; the DNA was not used to check the table's D call, TRBD1. TRBV1 is given as a pseudogene. The CDR3 runs 16 residues. The CDR3 protein is CTSSQDVGAWWQPQHF. Here the CDR3 DNA reads TGCACCAGCAGCCAAGACGTGGGGGCATGGTGGCAGCCCCAGCATTTT.

V and J are TRBV28 and TRBJ1-5, with D maybe TRBD1 (6 bases). The CDR3 runs to 14 residues. Germline-derived CDR1 and CDR2 are MDHEN and SYDVKM. Trimming took 4 bases from V and 6 from J, leaving 13 bases between them. CDR3 residues: CASSSIRGGQPQHF. DNA of the CDR3: TGTGCCAGCAGTTCTATCAGGGGCGGTCAGCCCCAGCATTTT.

This clone occurred a few times. This sequence joins TRBV28 and TRBJ2-7, with no clear D. Trimming cost V 5 bases and J 6 bases, with 11 bases left between them. The CDR3 covers 12 residues. The V gene's germline CDR1 is MDHEN and CDR2 SYDVKM. In DNA, the CDR3 is TGTGCCAGCAGTCTGAACCGCGTCGAGCAGTACTTC. Translated, it gives CASSLNRVEQYF.